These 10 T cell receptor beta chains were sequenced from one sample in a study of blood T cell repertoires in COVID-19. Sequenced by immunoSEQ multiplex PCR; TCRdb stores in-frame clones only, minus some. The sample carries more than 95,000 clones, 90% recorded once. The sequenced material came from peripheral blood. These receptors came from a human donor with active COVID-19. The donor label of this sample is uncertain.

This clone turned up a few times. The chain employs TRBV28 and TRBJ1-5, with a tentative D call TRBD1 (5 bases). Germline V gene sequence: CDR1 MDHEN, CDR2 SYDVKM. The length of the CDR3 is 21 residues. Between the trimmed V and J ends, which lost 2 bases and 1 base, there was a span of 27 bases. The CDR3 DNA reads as TGTGCCAGCAGTTTAGAAGGACAAGGGGTTAATTTTTTTTGGAGCAATCAGCCCCAGCATTTT. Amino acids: CASSLEGQGVNFFWSNQPQHF.

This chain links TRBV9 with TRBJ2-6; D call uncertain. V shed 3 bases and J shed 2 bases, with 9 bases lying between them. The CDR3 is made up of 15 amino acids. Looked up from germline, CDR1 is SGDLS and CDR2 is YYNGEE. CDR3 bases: TGTGCCAGCAGCGCCCTGGAGCCTGGGGCCAACGTCCTGACTTTC. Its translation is CASSALEPGANVLTF.

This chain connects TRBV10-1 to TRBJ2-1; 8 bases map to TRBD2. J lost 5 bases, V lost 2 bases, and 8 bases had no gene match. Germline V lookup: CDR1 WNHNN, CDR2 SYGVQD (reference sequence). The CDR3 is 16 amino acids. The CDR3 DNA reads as TGCGCCAGCAGTGAGCCGGGACTAGGATCCGACAATGAGCAGTTCTTC. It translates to CASSEPGLGSDNEQFF.

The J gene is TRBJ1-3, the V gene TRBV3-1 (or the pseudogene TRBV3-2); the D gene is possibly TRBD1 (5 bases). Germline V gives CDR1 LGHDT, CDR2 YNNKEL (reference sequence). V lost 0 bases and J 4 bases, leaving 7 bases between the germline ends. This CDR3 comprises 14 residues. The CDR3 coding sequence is TGTGCCAGCAGCCAAGATAACAGGGGAAACACCATATATTTT. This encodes CASSQDNRGNTIYF.

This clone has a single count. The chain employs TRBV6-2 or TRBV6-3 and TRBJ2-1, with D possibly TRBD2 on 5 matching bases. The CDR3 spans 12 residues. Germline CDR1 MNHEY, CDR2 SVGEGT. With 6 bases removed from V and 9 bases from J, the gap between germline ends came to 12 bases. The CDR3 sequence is CASSLLDGEQFF. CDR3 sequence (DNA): TGTGCCAGCAGCCTACTAGATGGTGAGCAGTTCTTC.

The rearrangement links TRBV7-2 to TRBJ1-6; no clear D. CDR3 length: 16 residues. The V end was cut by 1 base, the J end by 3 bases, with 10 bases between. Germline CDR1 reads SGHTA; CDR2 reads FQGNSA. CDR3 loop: CASSLGGDFYNSPLHF. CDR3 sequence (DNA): TGTGCCAGCAGCTTAGGAGGAGATTTCTATAATTCACCCCTCCACTTT.

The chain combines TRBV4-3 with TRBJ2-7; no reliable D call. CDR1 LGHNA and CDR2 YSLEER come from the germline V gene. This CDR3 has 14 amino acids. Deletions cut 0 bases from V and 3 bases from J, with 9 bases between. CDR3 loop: CASSQDLALYEQYF. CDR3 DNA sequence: TGCGCCAGCAGCCAAGACCTGGCTCTCTACGAGCAGTACTTC.

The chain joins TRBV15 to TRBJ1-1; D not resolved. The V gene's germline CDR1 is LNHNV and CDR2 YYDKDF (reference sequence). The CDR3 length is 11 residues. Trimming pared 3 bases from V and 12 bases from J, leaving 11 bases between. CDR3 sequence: CATSSPVSTFF. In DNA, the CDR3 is TGTGCCACCAGCAGCCCGGTTTCTACTTTCTTT.

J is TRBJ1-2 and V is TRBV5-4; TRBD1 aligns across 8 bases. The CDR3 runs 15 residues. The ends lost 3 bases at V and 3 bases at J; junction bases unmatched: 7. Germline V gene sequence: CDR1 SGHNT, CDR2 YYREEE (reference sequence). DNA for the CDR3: TGTGCCAGCAGCTCTGCTGTGGACAGGGACTATGGCTACACCTTC. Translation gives CASSSAVDRDYGYTF.

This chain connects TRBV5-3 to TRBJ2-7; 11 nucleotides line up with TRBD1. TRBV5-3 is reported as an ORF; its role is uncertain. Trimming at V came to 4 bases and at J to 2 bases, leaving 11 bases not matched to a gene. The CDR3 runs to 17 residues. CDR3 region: CARSRKLPGQGAYEQYF. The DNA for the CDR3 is TGTGCCAGAAGCCGAAAACTACCGGGACAGGGGGCCTACGAGCAGTACTTC.